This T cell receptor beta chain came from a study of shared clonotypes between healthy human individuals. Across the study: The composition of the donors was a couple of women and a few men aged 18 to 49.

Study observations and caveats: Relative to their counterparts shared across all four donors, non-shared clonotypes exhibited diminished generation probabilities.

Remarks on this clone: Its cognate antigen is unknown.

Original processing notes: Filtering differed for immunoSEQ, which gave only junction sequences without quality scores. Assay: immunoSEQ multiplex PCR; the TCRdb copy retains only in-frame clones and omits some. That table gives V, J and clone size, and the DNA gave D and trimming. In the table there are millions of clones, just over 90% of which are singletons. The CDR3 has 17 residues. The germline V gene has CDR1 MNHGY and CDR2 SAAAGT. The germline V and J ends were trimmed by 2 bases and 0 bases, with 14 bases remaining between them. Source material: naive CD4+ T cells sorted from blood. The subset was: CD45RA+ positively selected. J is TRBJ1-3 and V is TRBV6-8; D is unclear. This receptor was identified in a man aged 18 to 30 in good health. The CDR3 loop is CASSYPQRAASGNTIYF. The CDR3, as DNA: TGTGCCAGCAGTTACCCTCAAAGGGCAGCCTCTGGAAACACCATATATTTT.